This T cell receptor (beta chain) was captured by sequencing in a study of blood T cell repertoires in COVID-19. The overall study: From the United States, Italy and Spain came samples of acute and convalescent COVID-19.

Seattle's cohort entered during active infection and was followed longitudinally. Under the authors' procedure: Amplification of reference gene primers was used by the study to estimate nucleated cell counts. Generated by immunoSEQ multiplex PCR, the TCRdb table keeps only in-frame clones and is missing some. V, J and clone size reflect that table, while D and trimming were determined from the DNA. The sample lists roughly 440,000 clones, approximately 88% occurring once. The CDR3 contains 12 residues. The germline V and J ends were trimmed by 4 bases and 10 bases, with 11 bases remaining between them. Germline V lookup: CDR1 ENHRY, CDR2 SYGVKD.

The sequenced sample was peripheral blood. The sequence derives from a woman between 50 and 59 years old with COVID-19, enrolled during active disease. V is TRBV10-3 and J is TRBJ2-1; D might be TRBD2 (5 bases). CDR3 protein: CAISGTEREQFF. The CDR3, as DNA: TGTGCCATCAGTGGGACGGAGCGGGAGCAGTTCTTC.